Listed below are T cell receptor beta chains from one sample, sequenced in a study of blood T cell repertoires in COVID-19. Sequenced by immunoSEQ multiplex PCR; TCRdb stores in-frame clones only, minus some. The sample shows some 25,000 clones, around 91% of them seen only once. The sequenced material came from peripheral blood. Receptors were obtained from a man between 65 and 80 years old with acute or convalescent COVID-19. Both conserved end residues are part of each CDR3. The D gene is left open where the match is weak. Clone size, where shown, is once, few, many, or a class for clones that have expanded.

j_gene: TRBJ2-3
abundance: -
d_gene: -
v_gene: TRBV6-5
CDR3nt: TGTGCCAGCAGTCTTCTTAACGGGGGCACAGATACGCAGTATTTT
CDR3aa: CASSLLNGGTDTQYF

j_gene: TRBJ1-2
abundance: -
d_gene: -
v_gene: TRBV6-5
CDR3nt: TGTGCCAGCAGTTACGGCGCAAACTGGGCCTATGGCTACACCTTC
CDR3aa: CASSYGANWAYGYTF

j_gene: TRBJ1-3
abundance: -
d_gene: -
v_gene: TRBV19
CDR3nt: TGTGCCACAACACGGGGCTCTGGAAACACCATATATTTT
CDR3aa: CATTRGSGNTIYF

j_gene: TRBJ2-1
abundance: -
d_gene: TRBD1
v_gene: TRBV25-1
CDR3nt: TGTGCCAGCAGTGATCCGACCGGGACAGGCATTGAGCAGTTCTTC
CDR3aa: CASSDPTGTGIEQFF

j_gene: TRBJ2-1
abundance: -
d_gene: -
v_gene: TRBV7-2
CDR3nt: TGTGCCAGCAGCTTGCGTCGGGGAGGTGGTGAGCAGTTCTTC
CDR3aa: CASSLRRGGGEQFF

j_gene: TRBJ2-1
abundance: -
d_gene: TRBD2
v_gene: TRBV10-2
CDR3nt: TGCGCCAGCAGTGAGTCCAAAAGGACTAGCGGGAGCAGTGAGCAGTTCTTC
CDR3aa: CASSESKRTSGSSEQFF

j_gene: TRBJ2-1
abundance: -
d_gene: TRBD2
v_gene: TRBV7-3
CDR3nt: TGTGCCAGCAGCTCGACGGGAGGGCTGTTATACAATGAGCAGTTCTTC
CDR3aa: CASSSTGGLLYNEQFF

j_gene: TRBJ1-4
abundance: -
d_gene: -
v_gene: TRBV2
CDR3nt: TGTGCCAGCAGTGACCCCACAACTAATGAAAAACTGTTTTTT
CDR3aa: CASSDPTTNEKLFF

j_gene: TRBJ2-2
abundance: -
d_gene: -
v_gene: TRBV24-1
CDR3nt: TGTGCCACCAGTGACGCCGGCAGGGGGGACACCGGGGAGCTGTTTTTT
CDR3aa: CATSDAGRGDTGELFF

j_gene: TRBJ2-1
abundance: -
d_gene: TRBD2
v_gene: TRBV29-1
CDR3nt: TGCAGCGCTGGGACTAGCGGGATTATGAATGAGCAGTTCTTC
CDR3aa: CSAGTSGIMNEQFF

j_gene: TRBJ2-3
abundance: -
d_gene: TRBD1
v_gene: TRBV6-1
CDR3nt: TGTGCCAGCAGTGAGACCCCGGGACAGGGGGCGGAAGGTACGCAGTATTTT
CDR3aa: CASSETPGQGAEGTQYF

j_gene: TRBJ1-2
abundance: -
d_gene: TRBD1
v_gene: TRBV15
CDR3nt: TGTGCCACCAGCAGAGATTGGGGGGACAGGGAATTATTTTTTGGCTACACCTTC
CDR3aa: CATSRDWGDRELFFGYTF

j_gene: TRBJ1-6
abundance: -
d_gene: TRBD1
v_gene: TRBV7-9
CDR3nt: TGTGCCAGCAGCCCGCCCCGGGACAGGGGGTCGAATTCACCCCTCCACTTT
CDR3aa: CASSPPRDRGSNSPLHF

j_gene: TRBJ2-7
abundance: -
d_gene: -
v_gene: TRBV5-1
CDR3nt: TGCGCCAGCAGCTTCCAGGGATCCCCCTACGAGCAGTACTTC
CDR3aa: CASSFQGSPYEQYF

j_gene: TRBJ1-2
abundance: -
d_gene: -
v_gene: TRBV28
CDR3nt: TGTGCCAGCAGACTGAAAAGGGGTAGAGGCTACACCTTC
CDR3aa: CASRLKRGRGYTF

j_gene: TRBJ1-2
abundance: -
d_gene: -
v_gene: TRBV7-3
CDR3nt: TGTGCCAGCAGCTTAAGAGGCGACGGAGAAACCTTC
CDR3aa: CASSLRGDGETF

j_gene: TRBJ2-5
abundance: medium-sized
d_gene: -
v_gene: TRBV15
CDR3nt: TGTGCCACCAGCAGGCAGGGCGGAGAGACCCAGTACTTC
CDR3aa: CATSRQGGETQYF

j_gene: TRBJ2-7
abundance: -
d_gene: -
v_gene: TRBV9
CDR3nt: TGTGCCAGCAGCCCAACTAGCTCGCTCTCCTACGAGCAGTACTTC
CDR3aa: CASSPTSSLSYEQYF

j_gene: TRBJ2-7
abundance: -
d_gene: TRBD1
v_gene: TRBV28
CDR3nt: TGTGCCAGCAGTTTCCCCATCGACAGGGAACTTTACGAGCAGTACTTC
CDR3aa: CASSFPIDRELYEQYF

j_gene: TRBJ2-2
abundance: -
d_gene: TRBD1
v_gene: TRBV7-9
CDR3nt: TGTGCCAGTACAGGGGTGGTAACCGGGGAGCTGTTTTTT
CDR3aa: CASTGVVTGELFF

j_gene: TRBJ2-1
abundance: -
d_gene: TRBD2
v_gene: TRBV9
CDR3nt: TGTGCCAGCAGCTTCGGACTAGGCTACAATGAGCAGTTCTTC
CDR3aa: CASSFGLGYNEQFF

j_gene: TRBJ1-5
abundance: -
d_gene: -
v_gene: TRBV2
CDR3nt: TGTGCCAGCAGCCACCGGGACACCAATAGCAATCAGCCCCAGCATTTT
CDR3aa: CASSHRDTNSNQPQHF

j_gene: TRBJ2-3
abundance: -
d_gene: TRBD2
v_gene: TRBV7-2
CDR3nt: TGTGCCAGCAGCTTAGCTAGCGGGAGCACAGATACGCAGTATTTT
CDR3aa: CASSLASGSTDTQYF

j_gene: TRBJ1-6
abundance: -
d_gene: -
v_gene: TRBV6-5
CDR3nt: TGTGCCAGCAGTTACCAGGGAAGCTCCTATAATTCACCCCTCCACTTT
CDR3aa: CASSYQGSSYNSPLHF

j_gene: TRBJ1-6
abundance: -
d_gene: -
v_gene: TRBV6-5
CDR3nt: TGTGCCAGCAGAGCGGCGGCATCGGGGGGTTCACCCCTCCACTTT
CDR3aa: CASRAAASGGSPLHF

j_gene: TRBJ2-5
abundance: -
d_gene: TRBD1
v_gene: TRBV6-1
CDR3nt: TGTGCCAGCAGTGAGACCACAGGGGGCGAGACCCAGTACTTC
CDR3aa: CASSETTGGETQYF

j_gene: TRBJ1-3
abundance: -
d_gene: -
v_gene: TRBV28
CDR3nt: TGTGCCAGCAGTTCGGGAGGTGGGGTTTTGAGAAACACCATATATTTT
CDR3aa: CASSSGGGVLRNTIYF

j_gene: TRBJ1-4
abundance: -
d_gene: -
v_gene: TRBV27
CDR3nt: TGTGCCAGCAGCGGTAATGAAAAACTGTTTTTT
CDR3aa: CASSGNEKLFF

j_gene: TRBJ1-5
abundance: few
d_gene: -
v_gene: TRBV28
CDR3nt: TGTGCCAGCGAAGACCTCAGGAATCAGCCCCAGCATTTT
CDR3aa: CASEDLRNQPQHF

j_gene: TRBJ1-3
abundance: once
d_gene: TRBD1
v_gene: TRBV10-3
CDR3nt: TGTGCCATCAGTGAGTTCGGACAGGGGGAAAACACCATATATTTT
CDR3aa: CAISEFGQGENTIYF

j_gene: TRBJ1-2
abundance: -
d_gene: -
v_gene: TRBV10-3
CDR3nt: TGTGCCATCAGTGAGGGGGCGGAAAACTATGGCTACACCTTC
CDR3aa: CAISEGAENYGYTF

j_gene: TRBJ1-5
abundance: -
d_gene: -
v_gene: TRBV19
CDR3nt: TGTGCCAGTAACTCCCCCGCCTCCGTGACAGGCAATCAGCCCCAGCATTTT
CDR3aa: CASNSPASVTGNQPQHF

j_gene: TRBJ2-3
abundance: -
d_gene: -
v_gene: TRBV27
CDR3nt: TGTGCCAGCAGTTTTCGGGAGCAGAATACGCAGTATTTT
CDR3aa: CASSFREQNTQYF

j_gene: TRBJ1-4
abundance: once
d_gene: -
v_gene: TRBV25-1
CDR3nt: TGTGCCAGCAGAGAGACTCGGGCTAATGAAAAACTGTTTTTT
CDR3aa: CASRETRANEKLFF

j_gene: TRBJ2-3
abundance: -
d_gene: TRBD2
v_gene: TRBV7-8
CDR3nt: TGTGCCAGCAGCCCGCTAGCGGGAGTCATGGATACGCAGTATTTT
CDR3aa: CASSPLAGVMDTQYF

j_gene: TRBJ1-2
abundance: -
d_gene: TRBD1
v_gene: TRBV2
CDR3nt: TGTGCCAGCAGGGACAGGGGGCCTGGCTACACCTTC
CDR3aa: CASRDRGPGYTF

j_gene: TRBJ2-7
abundance: -
d_gene: TRBD2
v_gene: TRBV23-1
CDR3nt: TGCGCCGGCAGTCTGCGAAGCGGGAGGTCCTACGAGCAGTACTTC
CDR3aa: CAGSLRSGRSYEQYF

j_gene: TRBJ1-4
abundance: -
d_gene: -
v_gene: TRBV20-1
CDR3nt: TGCAGTGCTAGTAGACAGGCCCCAGGGGTGAGGGGGTTT
CDR3aa: CSASRQAPGVRGF

j_gene: TRBJ1-4
abundance: -
d_gene: -
v_gene: TRBV6-1
CDR3nt: TGTGCCAGCAGTGATACAAGCGGGCGGCATGAAAAACTGTTTTTT
CDR3aa: CASSDTSGRHEKLFF

j_gene: TRBJ1-3
abundance: -
d_gene: -
v_gene: TRBV5-1
CDR3nt: TGCGCCAGCAGCCCGGGGTTCTCTGGAAACACCATATATTTT
CDR3aa: CASSPGFSGNTIYF